The 5 T cell receptor beta chains listed next were all sequenced from one sample in a study of HIV-infected patients and healthy controls. Antiretroviral therapy had run roughly three months, about 14 weeks, before follow-up blood collection. The repertoire came from unfractionated whole blood and reflected all unsorted peripheral T cells. Reverse transcription used approximately 500 ng RNA and constant-region primers for alpha and beta. Using multiplexing indices, alpha and beta chain libraries were generated apart by chain-specific third strand synthesis. Via MiXCR, TCRdb re-called the 5' RACE reads, giving one row per CDR3 protein. The sample shows thousands of distinct CDR3 sequences, about 9% of them seen only once. The material was blood, obtained during antiretroviral therapy. The receptors originated from an adult with HIV infection.

The table lists this clonotype with many counts. The gene calls are TRBV14 and TRBJ2-1; D unresolved. The germline gives CDR1 SGHDN, CDR2 FVKESK. This CDR3 is built from 16 residues. Deletions cut 2 bases from V and 0 bases from J, with 11 bases between. Here the CDR3 DNA reads TGTGCCAGCAGCCAATGGACGGGCCTCTCCTACAATGAGCAGTTCTTC. It encodes CASSQWTGLSYNEQFF.

This clonotype is medium-sized within its sample. The V gene is TRBV10-1, the J gene TRBJ2-3; TRBD2 agrees at 11 bases. The CDR3 contains 12 residues. Germline V gene data show CDR1 as WNHNN and CDR2 as SYGVQD (reference sequence). V trimming: 3 bases; J trimming: 11 bases; junction bases outside the gene matches: 1. CDR3 protein: CASSEGLAGQYF. The CDR3 DNA sequence: TGCGCCAGCAGTGAAGGACTAGCGGGGCAGTATTTT.

Relative to its sample, this clonotype is medium-sized. CDR3 nucleotide sequence: TGTGCCAGCAGTTTCCGTGGCGGGGGGTTAAATGCAGATACGCAGTATTTT. It specifies CASSFRGGGLNADTQYF. The chain joins TRBV12-3 or TRBV12-4 to TRBJ2-3; 8 bases are shared with TRBD2. J gave up 4 bases and V 3 bases, and 12 bases lay outside the gene matches. The CDR3 contains 17 residues.

Ten or more counts support this clonotype. The J gene is TRBJ2-3, the V gene TRBV7-2; D gene unclear. Deletions cut 5 bases from V and 6 bases from J, with 9 bases between. Per the germline V gene, CDR1 is SGHTA and CDR2 is FQGNSA. The CDR3 length is 12 residues. Here the CDR3 DNA reads TGTGCCAGCAGCCGCCTTTTGGATACGCAGTATTTT. Encoded protein: CASSRLLDTQYF.

This clonotype was detected only a few times. The chain links TRBV6-2 or TRBV6-3 to TRBJ2-3, with a tentative D call TRBD2 (6 bases). The CDR3 sequence is 15 residues long. V gave up 4 bases and J gave up 6 bases, with 17 bases separating them. CDR1 and CDR2 (germline): MNHEY, SVGEGT. In DNA, the CDR3 is TGTGCCAGCAGTTCACCATTCGCTAGCGCCGATACGCAGTATTTT. Protein sequence: CASSSPFASADTQYF.